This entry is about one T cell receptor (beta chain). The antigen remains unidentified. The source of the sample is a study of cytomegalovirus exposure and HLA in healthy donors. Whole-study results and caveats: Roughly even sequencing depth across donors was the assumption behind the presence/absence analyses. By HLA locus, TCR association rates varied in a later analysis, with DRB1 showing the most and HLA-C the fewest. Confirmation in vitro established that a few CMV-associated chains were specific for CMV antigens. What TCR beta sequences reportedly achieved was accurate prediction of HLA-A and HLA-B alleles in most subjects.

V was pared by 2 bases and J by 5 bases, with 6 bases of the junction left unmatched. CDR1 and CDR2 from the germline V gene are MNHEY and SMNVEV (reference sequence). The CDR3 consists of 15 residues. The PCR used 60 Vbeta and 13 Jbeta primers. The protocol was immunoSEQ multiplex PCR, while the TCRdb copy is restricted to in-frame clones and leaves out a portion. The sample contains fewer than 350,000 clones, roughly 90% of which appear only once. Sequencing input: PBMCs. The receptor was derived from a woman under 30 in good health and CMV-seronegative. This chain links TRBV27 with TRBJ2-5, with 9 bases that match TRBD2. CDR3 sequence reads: CASSLRRGGGETQYF. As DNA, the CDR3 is TGTGCCAGCAGTTTAAGGCGGGGGGGCGGGGAGACCCAGTACTTC.